The present T cell receptor beta chain was sequenced within a study of T cell repertoires in cytomegalovirus infection. This clonotype was counted many times. Its antigen is not identified. TCRdb independently ran MiXCR on the reads; one entry per CDR3 protein. The top ten hold more than 20% of the sample, which has under 600,000 distinct CDR3 sequences, about 15% seen once. Germline V gene data show CDR1 as SGHTA and CDR2 as FQGTGA. This CDR3 spans 13 amino acids. Trimming cost V 1 base and J 4 bases, with 5 bases left between them. Study conclusions and caveats: The cumulative frequency of public TCR beta families identified carriers of CMV plus the relevant HLA. HLA-C-restricted CMV clonotypes gave the most frequent clonotype in two of eight donors.

Sequencing was done on a sample of CD8+ T cells from PBMCs. The chain has TRBV7-3 and TRBJ1-3; D gene uncertain. The receptor was derived from a human donor in good health (CMV status not recorded). Some clones in this sample may be carry-over from other donors' samples. CDR3 amino acids: CASSLIPGNTIYF. CDR3 bases: TGTGCCAGCAGCTTAATACCGGGAAACACCATATATTTT.